One and the same sample provided the 22 T cell receptor beta chains below, sequenced in a study of cytomegalovirus exposure and HLA in healthy donors. The study ran its PCR with 60 Vbeta and 13 Jbeta primers. The data were produced by immunoSEQ multiplex PCR, yet TCRdb's version contains in-frame clones alone and is incomplete. The sample has 95,000 to 150,000 clones; around three fifths are singletons. Sequencing was carried out using PBMCs. These receptors were taken from a woman between 40 and 55 years old in good health and CMV-seropositive.

J is TRBJ1-4 and V is TRBV5-6; maybe TRBD1 (5 bases). Germline-derived CDR1 and CDR2 are SGHDT and YYEEEE. Trimming shortened V by 5 bases and J by 4 bases, and 18 bases separated the two germline ends. The CDR3 has 16 residues. The CDR3 here is CASSRGAYALNEKLFF. In nucleotides, the CDR3 is TGTGCCAGCAGTCGTGGGGCCTACGCCCTTAATGAAAAACTGTTTTTT.

The chain employs TRBV6-1 and TRBJ2-2, with 11 positions matching TRBD1. The V and J ends lost 3 bases and 4 bases, in that order; junction bases with no gene match: 4. The CDR3 covers 16 residues. Per germline, CDR1 MNHNS and CDR2 SASEGT. The CDR3 sequence is CASSEDRGHGTGELFF. CDR3 DNA: TGTGCCAGCAGTGAGGACAGGGGGCACGGCACCGGGGAGCTGTTTTTT.

V gene TRBV28 combines with J gene TRBJ2-7, with D uncertain. Trimming stripped 7 bases from V and 1 base from J, with 8 bases between. This CDR3 region has 12 residues. Germline loops: CDR1 MDHEN, CDR2 SYDVKM. CDR3 in DNA: TGTGCCAGCATTTCCCCGTCCTACGAGCAGTACTTC. Encoded protein: CASISPSYEQYF.

V usage is TRBV6-5 and J usage is TRBJ2-7; possibly TRBD1 for D (6 bases). The CDR3 sequence is 14 residues long. Germline assignment: CDR1 MNHEY and CDR2 SVGAGI. The V gene lost 7 bases and the J gene lost 3 bases, with 16 bases spanning the gap. CDR3 sequence: CASTSRTAFYEQYF. CDR3 coding DNA: TGTGCCAGCACCTCTAGGACAGCCTTCTACGAGCAGTACTTC.

This clone was seen only a few times. V and J are TRBV19 and TRBJ2-1, with 7 positions matching TRBD1. Germline V gene data show CDR1 as LNHDA and CDR2 as SQIVND (reference sequence). CDR3 length: 15 amino acids. V lost 3 bases and J lost 5; bases outside the gene matches: 7. CDR3 amino acids: CASSIGDRENNEQFF. The CDR3 DNA is TGTGCCAGTAGTATTGGCGACAGGGAAAACAATGAGCAGTTCTTC.

This chain connects TRBV19 to TRBJ2-7; TRBD2 agrees at 9 bases. Germline assignment: CDR1 LNHDA and CDR2 SQIVND (reference sequence). Trimming removed 5 bases from V and 4 bases from J; junction bases left unmatched: 12. The CDR3 is 16 amino acids. CDR3 DNA: TGTGCCAGTAGTTCCCCCTGGAGTAGCGGGGGTTACGAGCAGTACTTC. This sequence encodes CASSSPWSSGGYEQYF.

The V gene is TRBV9, the J gene TRBJ1-4; D is undetermined. The germline CDR1 and CDR2 sequences are SGDLS and YYNGEE. This CDR3 is built from 16 residues. The ends were cut back, 4 bases at V and 8 bases at J, with 21 bases in the middle. The CDR3: CASSPHTTALGEKLFF. CDR3 bases: TGTGCCAGCAGCCCCCACACTACCGCTCTTGGGGAAAAACTGTTTTTT.

This CDR3 is CASKPRTSGRSSYNEQFF. The DNA for the CDR3 is TGTGCCAGTAAACCTCGGACTAGCGGGAGGAGCTCCTACAATGAGCAGTTCTTC. This chain connects TRBV7-2 to TRBJ2-1, with TRBD2 matching over 14 bases. The CDR3 is made up of 18 amino acids. The V gene's germline CDR1 is SGHTA and CDR2 FQGNSA. The junction had 10 bases not matched to a gene; V was cut back by 9 bases and J by 0 bases.

This clone was counted once. The rearrangement uses TRBV18 and TRBJ1-2, with 9 positions matching TRBD1. The CDR3 length is 14 residues. Unmatched junction bases numbered 5, after V lost 2 bases and J lost 7 bases. Germline CDR1 and CDR2: KGHSH and LQKENI. CDR3 region: CASSPGQGTGGYTF. In DNA, the CDR3 is TGTGCCAGCTCACCAGGACAGGGGACGGGTGGCTACACCTTC.

This chain uses TRBV5-1 with TRBJ2-1, with TRBD2 matching over 11 bases. The J segment lost 2 bases and the V segment lost 2 bases, leaving 9 bases of the junction unmatched. Germline CDR1 and CDR2: SGHRS and YFSETQ. The CDR3 is made up of 18 amino acids. This CDR3 reads CASSFIAGGPGAYNEQFF. The CDR3 nucleotides read TGCGCCAGCAGCTTCATAGCGGGGGGGCCCGGGGCCTACAATGAGCAGTTCTTC.

In its sample, this clone was seen once. This chain connects TRBV14 to TRBJ1-2; the match to TRBD1 covers 10 bases. Per the germline V gene, CDR1 is SGHDN and CDR2 is FVKESK. The CDR3 runs 15 residues. With 4 bases clipped from V and 2 bases from J, the junction kept 4 bases outside the gene matches. This CDR3 reads CASSPLGQGNYGYTF. The CDR3 nucleotides read TGTGCCAGCAGCCCCCTGGGACAGGGGAACTATGGCTACACCTTC.

The rearrangement uses TRBV7-8 and TRBJ2-7, with 8 bases that match TRBD1. Per germline, CDR1 SGHVS and CDR2 FQNEAQ. The CDR3 is 14 amino acids. The V segment lost 1 base and the J segment 1 base; nucleotides outside the gene matches: 0. The CDR3 coding sequence is TGTGCCAGCAGCTTAGGGACAGGGTCCTACGAGCAGTACTTC. It specifies CASSLGTGSYEQYF.

The chain links TRBV28 to TRBJ2-7; a possible D gene is TRBD1 (6 bases). Germline-derived CDR1 and CDR2 are MDHEN and SYDVKM. The CDR3 is made up of 14 amino acids. V gave up 4 bases and J gave up 1 base, with 11 bases separating them. CDR3 amino acids: CASSYGQRSYEQYF. CDR3 nucleotide sequence: TGTGCCAGCAGTTACGGACAGCGATCCTACGAGCAGTACTTC. Looking up the rest from reference TRBV28 and TRBJ2-7 gives the full variable domain: DVKVTQSSRYLVKRTGEKVFLECVQDMDHENMFWYRQDPGLGLRLIYFSYDVKMKEKGDIPEGYSVSREKKERFSLILESASTNQTSMYLCASSYGQRSYEQYFGPGTRLTVT.

The V call is TRBV28, the J call TRBJ1-3, with TRBD1 as a possible D gene (5 bases). CDR3 length equals 15 residues. CDR1 and CDR2 (germline): MDHEN, SYDVKM. The CDR3 coding sequence is TGTGCTACGATAGACGGGGGAGGGACTGGAAACACCATATATTTT. This codes for CATIDGGGTGNTIYF.

This chain links TRBV11-3 with TRBJ1-1; possibly TRBD1 for D (6 bases). The germline V gene has CDR1 SGHNT and CDR2 YENEEA. Trimming removed 2 bases at V and 1 base at J, with 8 bases between. This CDR3 is 14 amino acids long. CDR3 residues: CASSLIRGNTEAFF. CDR3 sequence (DNA): TGTGCCAGCAGCTTAATCAGGGGGAACACTGAAGCTTTCTTT. The full variable domain, in which reference TRBV11-3 and TRBJ1-1 provide the parts outside the CDR3, is EAGVVQSPRYKIIEKKQPVAFWCNPISGHNTLYWYLQNLGQGPELLIRYENEEAVDDSQLPKDRFSAERLKGVDSTLKIQPAELGDSAVYLCASSLIRGNTEAFFGQGTRLTVV.

The genes are TRBV29-1 and TRBJ1-2, with D hard to call. Germline V gene data show CDR1 as SQVTM and CDR2 as ANQGSEA. V lost 7 bases and J 3 bases, leaving 12 bases between the germline ends. This CDR3 comprises 12 residues. DNA of the CDR3: TGCAGCGGGGCGATCACGGACTATGGCTACACCTTC. It codes for CSGAITDYGYTF.

J is TRBJ2-7 and V is TRBV5-4, with D perhaps matching TRBD2 (5 bases). V lost 0 bases and J lost 6, with 13 bases in between. This CDR3 spans 14 amino acids. The V gene's germline CDR1 is SGHNT and CDR2 YYREEE (reference sequence). This CDR3 is CASSLDTGTAEQYF. The CDR3 DNA reads TGTGCCAGCAGCTTGGATACGGGAACGGCCGAGCAGTACTTC.

The V gene is TRBV29-1, the J gene TRBJ1-2, with TRBD1 matching over 7 bases. The CDR3 sequence is 11 residues long. The V and J ends lost 7 bases and 6 bases, in that order; junction bases with no gene match: 5. CDR1 is SQVTM, CDR2 ANQGSEA, per germline. The CDR3 region is CSAKQGDGYTF. The CDR3 coding sequence is TGCAGCGCCAAGCAGGGGGATGGCTACACCTTC. Full variable domain (missing parts from reference TRBV29-1 and TRBJ1-2): SAVISQKPSRDICQRGTSLTIQCQVDSQVTMMFWYRQQPGQSLTLIATANQGSEATYESGFVIDKFPISRPNLTFSTLTVSNMSPEDSSIYLCSAKQGDGYTFGSGTRLTVV.

This clone was seen more than once but under ten times. One junction end does not reproduce the germline sequence, and a read error may be involved. CDR3 nucleotide sequence: TGTGCTAGCAGCCTCGATAGGGGCGGGGAGCTGTTTTTT. Amino acids: CASSLDRGGELFF. V gene TRBV7-7 combines with J gene TRBJ2-2, with D maybe TRBD1 (5 bases). This CDR3 is built from 13 residues. The germline gives CDR1 SSHAT, CDR2 FNYEAQ (reference sequence).

This chain joins TRBV5-1 and TRBJ1-1; 8 nucleotides agree with TRBD1. J gave up 4 bases and V 4 bases, and 15 bases lay outside the gene matches. Germline CDR1 is SGHRS and CDR2 is YFSETQ. The CDR3 consists of 17 residues. As DNA, the CDR3 is TGCGCCAGCAGCGACGACAGGGGCGCTGGGGTAAGCACTGAAGCTTTCTTT. Protein: CASSDDRGAGVSTEAFF.

The CDR3: CASSQDLTGVNNEQFF. CDR3 DNA sequence: TGCGCCAGCAGCCAAGATTTAACAGGCGTTAACAATGAGCAGTTCTTC. The chain combines TRBV4-1 with TRBJ2-1, with D possibly being TRBD1 (5 bases). Germline V gives CDR1 MGHRA, CDR2 YSYEKL. The CDR3 consists of 16 residues. V lost 0 bases to trimming and J lost 5 bases, with 14 bases between them.

This chain links TRBV10-1 with TRBJ2-7; tentative D call: TRBD1 (6 bases). The germline V gene has CDR1 WNHNN and CDR2 SYGVQD (reference sequence). The CDR3 is 17 amino acids. Between the trimmed V and J ends, which lost 2 bases and 7 bases, there was a span of 24 bases. This CDR3 reads CASSEQKPGHLGGEQYF. For the CDR3, the DNA is TGCGCCAGCAGTGAGCAAAAACCGGGACACCTAGGCGGGGAGCAGTACTTC.